This T cell receptor (beta chain) stems from a study of radiation and T cells in renal cell carcinoma. Study background: Nephrectomy followed 15 Gy stereotactic body radiation by 4 weeks.

Comments on this clone: The antigen remains undetermined.

The sample's time point: blood 2 weeks post-SBRT. Treatment of the sample: 15 Gy SBRT to primary tumor, nephrectomy 4 weeks later. Blood was sampled at baseline, 2 weeks and 4 weeks after SBRT. The study's findings and limits: Pretreatment tumor biopsies were lacking, so baseline clonotypes are unknown. In blood, top tumor clones expanded by 2 weeks, shrinking by 4.

Generated by immunoSEQ multiplex PCR, the TCRdb table keeps only in-frame clones and is missing some. The sample lists some 120,000 clones; around four fifths were seen once. The germline V gene has CDR1 SGHRS and CDR2 YFSETQ. V was pared by 1 base and J by 2 bases, with 12 bases between. This CDR3 has 15 residues. The sequencing used blood, collected from a patient whose treatment included radiotherapy and nephrectomy. The chain is built from TRBV5-1 and TRBJ1-1, with D perhaps matching TRBD1 (5 bases). This clonotype originated in a woman aged 55-70 years with renal cell carcinoma. The DNA for the CDR3 is TGCGCCAGCAGCTTGTTAGCGGGGGATAACACTGAAGCTTTCTTT. Encoded protein: CASSLLAGDNTEAFF. Full variable domain (outside the CDR3, taken from reference TRBV5-1 and TRBJ1-1): KAGVTQTPRYLIKTRGQQVTLSCSPISGHRSVSWYQQTPGQGLQFLFEYFSETQRNKGNFPGRFSGRQFSNSRSEMNVSTLELGDSALYLCASSLLAGDNTEAFFGQGTRLTVV.